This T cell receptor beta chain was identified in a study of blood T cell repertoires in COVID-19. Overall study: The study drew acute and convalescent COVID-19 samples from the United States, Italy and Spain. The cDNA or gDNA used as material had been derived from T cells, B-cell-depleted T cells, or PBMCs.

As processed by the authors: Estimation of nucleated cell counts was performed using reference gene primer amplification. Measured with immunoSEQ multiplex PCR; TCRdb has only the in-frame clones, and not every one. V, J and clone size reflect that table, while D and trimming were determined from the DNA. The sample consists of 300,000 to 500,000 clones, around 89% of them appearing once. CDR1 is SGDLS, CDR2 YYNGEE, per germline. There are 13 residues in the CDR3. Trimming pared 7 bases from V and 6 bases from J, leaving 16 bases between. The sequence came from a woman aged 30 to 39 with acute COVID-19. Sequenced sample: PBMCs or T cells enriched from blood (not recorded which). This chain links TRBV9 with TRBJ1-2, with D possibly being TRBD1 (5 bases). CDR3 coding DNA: TGTGCCAGCCGCAGCGCAGGGTACCATGGCTACACCTTC. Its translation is CASRSAGYHGYTF.